These 27 T cell receptor beta chains were all obtained from the same sample, sequenced in a study of identical twins. TCRdb re-derived calls from the 5' RACE reads in MiXCR, one entry per CDR3 protein. The sample consists of 300,000 or so distinct CDR3 sequences, roughly 8.6% of them appearing once. The data also belong to a second study, concerning yellow fever vaccine responses in identical twins.

Sequenced material: CD8+ T cells sorted from blood. The receptors come from a woman younger than 35 in good health.

This chain connects TRBV12-3 or TRBV12-4 to TRBJ2-7, with 13 bases fitting TRBD2. The V and J ends lost 6 bases and 6 bases, in that order; junction bases with no gene match: 2. This CDR3 spans 13 amino acids. The CDR3 spells CASRGLAGSEQYF. The CDR3 DNA is TGTGCCAGCAGGGGACTAGCGGGAAGCGAGCAGTACTTC.

This clonotype was counted at least ten times. The CDR3 protein is CASAGSDPVAFF. CDR3 DNA sequence: TGTGCCAGTGCTGGCTCGGACCCGGTTGCTTTCTTT. This chain connects TRBV5-6 to TRBJ1-1; D not certain. V lost 8 bases and J 11 bases, leaving 19 bases between the germline ends. The CDR3 has 12 amino acids. From germline, CDR1 is SGHDT and CDR2 YYEEEE.

This clonotype was picked up a small number of times. V gene TRBV20-1 combines with J gene TRBJ2-7; 10 bases fit TRBD2. CDR1 and CDR2 (germline): DFQATT, SNEGSKA (reference sequence). After removal of 2 bases from V and 5 bases from J, the junction contained 9 bases not matched to a gene. The CDR3 is 15 residues long. The DNA of the CDR3 is TGCAGTGCTAGATCAGTAGCGGGAGGTACCAACGAGCAGTACTTC. Translated: CSARSVAGGTNEQYF.

This sequence joins TRBV6-5 and TRBJ2-5; D call uncertain. The CDR3 runs 14 residues. The germline CDR1 and CDR2 sequences are MNHEY and SVGAGI. The germline V and J ends were trimmed by 4 bases and 0 bases, with 9 bases remaining between them. As DNA, the CDR3 is TGTGCCAGCAGTTCCCCCGTGGACCAAGAGACCCAGTACTTC. Its translation is CASSSPVDQETQYF.

The chain carries TRBV7-9 and TRBJ2-7, with TRBD1 matching 7 bases. Germline CDR1 is SEHNR and CDR2 is FQNEAQ (reference sequence). The CDR3 covers 17 residues. With V trimmed by 5 bases and J by 0 bases, 13 bases remained unmatched. The CDR3: CASSPPRGTADSYEQYF. The CDR3 DNA is TGTGCCAGCAGCCCACCTAGGGGGACAGCCGACTCCTACGAGCAGTACTTC.

This clonotype has a handful of counts. Here the CDR3 reads CASSNRDSLNTEAFF. The CDR3 DNA follows: TGTGCCAGCAGCAACAGGGACAGCTTGAACACTGAAGCTTTCTTT. This rearrangement joins TRBV7-2 to TRBJ1-1; TRBD1 aligns across 7 bases. CDR1 is SGHTA, CDR2 FQGNSA, per germline. Trimming removed 5 bases from V and 0 bases from J; junction bases left unmatched: 6. The CDR3 extends over 15 amino acids.

This clonotype has ten or more counts. The chain is built from TRBV5-1 and TRBJ2-3; TRBD2 agrees at 9 bases. The CDR3 extends over 16 amino acids. V dropped 1 base and J dropped 3; count of bases not matched to a gene: 6. Germline V lookup: CDR1 SGHRS, CDR2 YFSETQ. This chain's CDR3 is CASSLLRGGGTDTQYF. The CDR3, as DNA: TGCGCCAGCAGCTTGTTACGCGGGGGGGGAACAGATACGCAGTATTTT.

For this clonotype: One junction end does not reproduce the germline sequence, and a read error may be involved. This sequence joins TRBV7-9 and TRBJ2-5; no firm D call. Germline CDR1 SEHNR, CDR2 FQNEAQ (reference sequence). This CDR3 is built from 12 residues. The DNA for the CDR3 is TGTGCCAGCAGCTATCTCCAAGAGACCCAGCACTTC. This encodes CASSYLQETQHF. The full variable domain, in which reference TRBV7-9 and TRBJ2-5 provide the parts outside the CDR3, is DTGVSQNPRHKITKRGQNVTFRCDPISEHNRLYWYRQTLGQGPEFLTYFQNEAQLEKSRLLSDRFSAERPKGSFSTLEIQRTEQGDSAMYLCASSYLQETQHFGPGTRLLVL.

This chain joins TRBV30 and TRBJ2-1; the match to TRBD2 covers 12 bases. The germline V gene encodes CDR1 GTSNPN and CDR2 SVGIG (reference sequence). The CDR3 covers 12 residues. Unmatched junction bases numbered 1, after V lost 5 bases and J lost 8 bases. CDR3 coding DNA: TGTGCCTGGGGACTAGCGGGATATGAGCAGTTCTTC. Protein sequence: CAWGLAGYEQFF.

This clonotype was detected only a few times. The chain couples TRBV12-3 or TRBV12-4 to TRBJ1-3, with 8 positions matching TRBD1. V lost 4 bases, J lost 4 bases, and 3 bases stayed unmatched. This CDR3 region has 14 residues. CDR3 sequence: CASSWGTGGNTIYF. The CDR3 DNA is TGTGCCAGCAGTTGGGGGACAGGCGGAAACACCATATATTTT.

The chain is built from TRBV4-3 and TRBJ2-7; D is uncertain. CDR1 is LGHNA, CDR2 YSLEER, per germline. The CDR3 extends over 15 amino acids. Trimming shortened V by 4 bases and J by 2 bases, and 15 bases separated the two germline ends. In nucleotides, the CDR3 is TGCGCCAGCAGCCCCTCGGTTGGCCCAACCTACGAGCAGTACTTC. It codes for CASSPSVGPTYEQYF.

Many counts were recorded for this clonotype. The chain has TRBV28 and TRBJ2-7, with 9 bases lining up with TRBD1. Germline V CDR1 and CDR2: MDHEN, SYDVKM. V gave up 6 bases and J gave up 1 base; unmatched junction bases: 4. This CDR3 has 14 residues. The CDR3 DNA is TGTGCCAGCAGGCGGGACAGGGAGTCCTACGAGCAGTACTTC. Translated: CASRRDRESYEQYF.

By proportion, this clonotype is medium-sized. This rearrangement joins TRBV20-1 to TRBJ1-5; D uncertain. V dropped 6 bases and J dropped 3 bases, with 27 bases sitting between them. Germline CDR1 reads DFQATT; CDR2 reads SNEGSKA (reference sequence). The CDR3 length is 18 residues. CDR3 bases: TGCAGTGCAAGACACCCCGGGAACAGCGAAGTGGTCAATCAGCCCCAGCATTTT. It specifies CSARHPGNSEVVNQPQHF.

This clonotype showed up just a few times. This may be a read error, as it is one base from a much larger clone. The chain is built from TRBV5-1 and TRBJ2-1; the D is unclear. The CDR3 has 12 amino acids. Per germline, CDR1 SGHRS and CDR2 YFSETQ. The germline V and J ends were trimmed by 0 bases and 5 bases, with 3 bases remaining between them. CDR3 DNA: TGCGCCAGCAGCTTGGCCAACAATGAGCAGTTCTTC. As protein: CASSLANNEQFF.

The J gene is TRBJ2-7, the V gene TRBV7-9, with D perhaps TRBD2 (7 bases). Looked up from germline, CDR1 is SEHNR and CDR2 is FQNEAQ (reference sequence). V was cut by 5 bases and J by 2 bases, with 19 bases left in between. The CDR3 is made up of 16 amino acids. The CDR3 DNA is TGTGCCAGCAGCGGCCAGGAGGGGGGGCCCACCTACGAGCAGTACTTC. Protein sequence: CASSGQEGGPTYEQYF.

Only a few counts were recorded for this clonotype. The chain employs TRBV4-2 and TRBJ2-1; 10 bases fit TRBD1. J was trimmed by 5 bases and V by 4 bases; bases with no gene match: 8. Germline CDR1 LGHNA, CDR2 YNFKEQ. The CDR3 consists of 16 residues. The CDR3: CASSLKTGGGNNEQFF. The DNA of the CDR3 is TGTGCCAGCAGCCTGAAGACAGGGGGCGGCAACAATGAGCAGTTCTTC.

This clonotype has just a few counts. The V call is TRBV4-3, the J call TRBJ2-7; D is tentatively TRBD1 or TRBD2 (5 bases each). The CDR3 length is 13 residues. Trimming pared 5 bases from V and 10 bases from J, leaving 18 bases between. Germline V gene data show CDR1 as LGHNA and CDR2 as YSLEER. The CDR3 DNA is TGCGCCAGCAGCGAGAGGGGATCAACGATACAGTACTTC. Translation gives CASSERGSTIQYF.

The CDR3 sequence: CASSLLGGKEKLFF. CDR3 in DNA: TGTGCCAGCAGCTTATTAGGGGGAAAAGAAAAACTGTTTTTT. The chain has TRBV7-6 and TRBJ1-4, with a weak D call TRBD1 (6 bases). The germline V gene encodes CDR1 SGHVS and CDR2 FNYEAQ. V lost 2 bases, J lost 8 bases, and 12 bases lay in between. The CDR3 is 14 residues long. The whole variable domain, remainder taken from reference TRBV7-6 and TRBJ1-4, is GAGVSQSPRYKVTKRGQDVALRCDPISGHVSLYWYRQALGQGPEFLTYFNYEAQQDKSGLPNDRFSAERPEGSISTLTIQRTEQRDSAMYRCASSLLGGKEKLFFGSGTQLSVL.

The chain uses TRBV4-1 and TRBJ2-1; D uncertain. V lost 0 bases and J 4 bases, leaving 4 bases between the germline ends. Germline V gene sequence: CDR1 MGHRA, CDR2 YSYEKL. This CDR3 comprises 13 residues. The DNA of the CDR3 is TGCGCCAGCAGCCAAGAACTTTACAATGAGCAGTTCTTC. Protein: CASSQELYNEQFF.

Only a few counts were recorded for this clonotype. The chain links TRBV3-1 to TRBJ2-7, with TRBD2 matching over 8 bases. There are 13 residues in the CDR3. The germline V gene encodes CDR1 LGHDT and CDR2 YNNKEL (reference sequence). Trimming removed 3 bases from V and 6 bases from J; junction bases left unmatched: 4. CDR3 residues: CASSQISGVEQYF. Here the CDR3 DNA reads TGTGCCAGCAGCCAGATTAGCGGGGTCGAGCAGTACTTC.

The J gene is TRBJ1-5, the V gene TRBV12-3 or TRBV12-4; a weak D match, TRBD1 (5 bases). Trimming left V 6 bases short and J 5 bases short, with 17 bases between. CDR3 length: 15 residues. In DNA form, the CDR3 reads TGTGCCAGCAGGTATGACAGTGTCGGGTATCAGCCCCAGCATTTT. Amino acid sequence: CASRYDSVGYQPQHF.

The V call is TRBV20-1, the J call TRBJ2-7; D remains ambiguous. V lost 5 bases and J lost 5, with 13 bases in between. This CDR3 is built from 12 residues. From germline, CDR1 is DFQATT and CDR2 SNEGSKA (reference sequence). The CDR3 is CSALTPRDEQYF. The CDR3 DNA follows: TGCAGTGCTCTAACCCCTAGGGACGAGCAGTACTTC.

This clonotype appeared many times. V gene TRBV5-1 combines with J gene TRBJ2-5; D is uncertain. This CDR3 contains 13 residues. The germline CDR1 and CDR2 sequences are SGHRS and YFSETQ. V was cut by 0 bases and J by 8 bases, with 11 bases left in between. CDR3 bases: TGCGCCAGCAGCTTGGCCTCTGGGAATACCCAGTACTTC. This codes for CASSLASGNTQYF.

This clonotype was counted between two and nine times. The rearrangement links TRBV6-4 to TRBJ2-3, with D perhaps matching TRBD2 (5 bases). The germline CDR1 and CDR2 sequences are MRHNA and SNTAGT. The V end lost 0 bases, the J end lost 4 bases, and 11 bases lay between the germline ends. The CDR3 length is 15 residues. CDR3 coding DNA: TGTGCCAGCAGTGACTCGAGGGCAGGCTCAGATACGCAGTATTTT. Translated, it gives CASSDSRAGSDTQYF.

The gene calls are TRBV4-3 and TRBJ2-5, with D possibly TRBD2 on 5 matching bases. The CDR3 has 15 residues. Germline CDR1 reads LGHNA; CDR2 reads YSLEER. The germline V and J ends were trimmed by 0 bases and 3 bases, with 11 bases remaining between them. For the CDR3, the DNA is TGCGCCAGCAGCCAAGACTATAGGACTGAAGAGACCCAGTACTTC. It translates to CASSQDYRTEETQYF.

The genes are TRBV7-8 and TRBJ2-1; TRBD2 matches 10 bases. This CDR3 is built from 19 residues. Germline V gives CDR1 SGHVS, CDR2 FQNEAQ. V shed 2 bases and J 0 bases; nucleotides not matched to a gene: 10. In nucleotides, the CDR3 is TGTGCCAGCAGCTTACCTCTAGCGGGGGATTTCCTCTCCTACAATGAGCAGTTCTTC. It specifies CASSLPLAGDFLSYNEQFF.

This clonotype was seen many times. This chain links TRBV7-9 with TRBJ2-5; TRBD2 matches 8 bases. CDR1 is SEHNR, CDR2 FQNEAQ, per germline (reference sequence). J lost 3 bases, V lost 8 bases, and 14 bases had no gene match. This CDR3 spans 16 amino acids. The CDR3 loop is CASGLTSGRLKETQYF. The CDR3 DNA follows: TGTGCCAGCGGGTTAACAAGCGGGAGACTTAAAGAGACCCAGTACTTC. The full variable domain, rest sourced from reference TRBV7-9 and TRBJ2-5, is DTGVSQNPRHKITKRGQNVTFRCDPISEHNRLYWYRQTLGQGPEFLTYFQNEAQLEKSRLLSDRFSAERPKGSFSTLEIQRTEQGDSAMYLCASGLTSGRLKETQYFGPGTRLLVL.